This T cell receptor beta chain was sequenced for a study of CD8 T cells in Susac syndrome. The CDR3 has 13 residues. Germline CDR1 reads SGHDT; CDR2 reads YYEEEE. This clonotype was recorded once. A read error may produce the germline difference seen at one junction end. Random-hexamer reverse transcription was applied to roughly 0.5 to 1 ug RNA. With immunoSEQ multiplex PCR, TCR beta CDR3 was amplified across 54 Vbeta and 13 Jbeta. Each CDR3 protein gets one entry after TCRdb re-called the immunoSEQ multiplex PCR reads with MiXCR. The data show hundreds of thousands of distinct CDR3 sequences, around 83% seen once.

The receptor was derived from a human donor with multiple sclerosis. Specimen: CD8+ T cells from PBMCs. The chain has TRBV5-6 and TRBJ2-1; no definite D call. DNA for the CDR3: TGTGCCAGCAGTTTGGACGTACCGGATGAGCAGTTCTTC. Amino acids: CASSLDVPDEQFF.